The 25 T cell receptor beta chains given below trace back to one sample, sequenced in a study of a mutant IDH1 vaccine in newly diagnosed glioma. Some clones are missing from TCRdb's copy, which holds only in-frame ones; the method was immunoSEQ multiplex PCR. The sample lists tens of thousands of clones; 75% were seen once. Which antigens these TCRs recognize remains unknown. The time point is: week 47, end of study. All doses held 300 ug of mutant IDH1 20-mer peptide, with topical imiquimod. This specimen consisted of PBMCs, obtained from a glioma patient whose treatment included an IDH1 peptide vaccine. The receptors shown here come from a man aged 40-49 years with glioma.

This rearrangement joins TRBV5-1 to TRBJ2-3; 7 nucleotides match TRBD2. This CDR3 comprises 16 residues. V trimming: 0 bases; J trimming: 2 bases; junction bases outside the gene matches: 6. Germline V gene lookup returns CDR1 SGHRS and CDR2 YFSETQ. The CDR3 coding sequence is TGCGCCAGCAGCTTGGCCCTAGCGGAACTCACAGATACGCAGTATTTT. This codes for CASSLALAELTDTQYF. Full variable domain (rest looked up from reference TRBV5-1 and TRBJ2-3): KAGVTQTPRYLIKTRGQQVTLSCSPISGHRSVSWYQQTPGQGLQFLFEYFSETQRNKGNFPGRFSGRQFSNSRSEMNVSTLELGDSALYLCASSLALAELTDTQYFGPGTRLTVL.

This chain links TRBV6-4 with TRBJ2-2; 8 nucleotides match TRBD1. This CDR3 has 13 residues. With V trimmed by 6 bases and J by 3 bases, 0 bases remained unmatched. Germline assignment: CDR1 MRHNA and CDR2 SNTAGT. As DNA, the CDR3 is TGTGCCAGCAGGGGACAGGACACCGGGGAGCTGTTTTTT. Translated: CASRGQDTGELFF.

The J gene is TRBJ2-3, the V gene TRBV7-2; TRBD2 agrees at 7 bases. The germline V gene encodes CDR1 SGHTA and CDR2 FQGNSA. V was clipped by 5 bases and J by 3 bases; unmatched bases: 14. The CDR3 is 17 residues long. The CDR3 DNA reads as TGTGCCAGCAGCCCGGGGTTAGGCGGGGGAAAAACAGATACGCAGTATTTT. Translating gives CASSPGLGGGKTDTQYF.

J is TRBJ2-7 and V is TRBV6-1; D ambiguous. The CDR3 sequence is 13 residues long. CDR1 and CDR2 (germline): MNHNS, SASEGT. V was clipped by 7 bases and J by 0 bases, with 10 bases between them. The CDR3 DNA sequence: TGTGCCAGCATTAACGGTGCCTCCTACGAGCAGTACTTC. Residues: CASINGASYEQYF.

CDR3 DNA sequence: TGTGCCAGCAGCTCACGCGGGGCGTCGAACACCGGGGAGCTGTTTTTT. This translates into CASSSRGASNTGELFF. The chain couples TRBV9 to TRBJ2-2, with D tentatively TRBD2 (6 bases). The V end lost 4 bases, the J end lost 0 bases, and 13 bases lay between the germline ends. This CDR3 comprises 16 residues. Germline V lookup: CDR1 SGDLS, CDR2 YYNGEE. Full variable domain (outside the CDR3, taken from reference TRBV9 and TRBJ2-2): DSGVTQTPKHLITATGQRVTLRCSPRSGDLSVYWYQQSLDQGLQFLIQYYNGEERAKGNILERFSAQQFPDLHSELNLSSLELGDSALYFCASSSRGASNTGELFFGEGSRLTVL.

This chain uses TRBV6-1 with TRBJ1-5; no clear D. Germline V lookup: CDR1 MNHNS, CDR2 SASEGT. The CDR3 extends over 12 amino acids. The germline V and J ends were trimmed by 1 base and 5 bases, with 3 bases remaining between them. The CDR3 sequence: CASSEVDQPQHF. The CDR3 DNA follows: TGTGCCAGCAGTGAAGTTGATCAGCCCCAGCATTTT.

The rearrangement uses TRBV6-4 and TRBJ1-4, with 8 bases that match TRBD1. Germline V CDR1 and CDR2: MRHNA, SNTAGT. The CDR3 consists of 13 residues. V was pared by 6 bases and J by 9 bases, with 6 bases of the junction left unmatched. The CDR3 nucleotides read TGTGCCAGCAGAGGCGGACAGGGTCAAAAACTGTTTTTT. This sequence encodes CASRGGQGQKLFF.

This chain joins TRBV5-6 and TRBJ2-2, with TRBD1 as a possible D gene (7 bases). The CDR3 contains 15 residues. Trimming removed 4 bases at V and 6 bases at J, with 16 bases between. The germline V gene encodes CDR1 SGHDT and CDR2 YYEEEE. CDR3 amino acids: CASSLVRGRPGELFF. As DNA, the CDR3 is TGTGCCAGCAGCCTCGTCAGGGGGAGGCCCGGGGAGCTGTTTTTT.

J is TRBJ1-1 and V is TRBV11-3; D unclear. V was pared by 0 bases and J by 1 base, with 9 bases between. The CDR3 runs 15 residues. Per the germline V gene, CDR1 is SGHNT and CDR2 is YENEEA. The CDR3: CASSLDGPRNTEAFF. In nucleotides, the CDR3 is TGTGCCAGCAGCTTAGATGGCCCGAGGAACACTGAAGCTTTCTTT. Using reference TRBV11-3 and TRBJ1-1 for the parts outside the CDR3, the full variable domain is EAGVVQSPRYKIIEKKQPVAFWCNPISGHNTLYWYLQNLGQGPELLIRYENEEAVDDSQLPKDRFSAERLKGVDSTLKIQPAELGDSAVYLCASSLDGPRNTEAFFGQGTRLTVV.

CDR3: CASSEGPGYGYTF. The CDR3, as DNA: TGTGCCAGCAGTGAAGGACCGGGCTATGGCTACACCTTC. This chain connects TRBV2 to TRBJ1-2, with D unclear. This CDR3 has 13 amino acids. CDR1 is SNHLY and CDR2 is FYNNEI in the germline V gene. V gave up 1 base and J gave up 4 bases, with 7 bases separating them. Based on the CDR3 plus reference TRBV2 and TRBJ1-2, the full variable domain is EPEVTQTPSHQVTQMGQEVILRCVPISNHLYFYWYRQILGQKVEFLVSFYNNEISEKSEIFDDQFSVERPDGSNFTLKIRSTKLEDSAMYFCASSEGPGYGYTFGSGTRLTVV.

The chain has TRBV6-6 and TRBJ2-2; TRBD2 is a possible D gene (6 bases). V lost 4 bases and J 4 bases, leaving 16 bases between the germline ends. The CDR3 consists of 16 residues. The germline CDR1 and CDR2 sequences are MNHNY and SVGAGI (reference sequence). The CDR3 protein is CASSFPRDGGTGELFF. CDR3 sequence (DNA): TGTGCCAGCAGTTTCCCCCGGGACGGGGGCACCGGGGAGCTGTTTTTT.

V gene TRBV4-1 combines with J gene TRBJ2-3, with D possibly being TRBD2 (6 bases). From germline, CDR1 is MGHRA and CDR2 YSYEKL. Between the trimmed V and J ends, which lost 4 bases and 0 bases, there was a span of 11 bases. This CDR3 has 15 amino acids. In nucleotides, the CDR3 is TGCGCCAGCAGCCCTTTTGCGGGGAGCACAGATACGCAGTATTTT. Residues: CASSPFAGSTDTQYF.

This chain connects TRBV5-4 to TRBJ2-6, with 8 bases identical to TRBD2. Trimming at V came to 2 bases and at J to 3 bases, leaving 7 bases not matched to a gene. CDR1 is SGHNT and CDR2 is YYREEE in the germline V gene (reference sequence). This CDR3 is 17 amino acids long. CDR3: CASSFGGASDGANVLTF. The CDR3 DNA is TGTGCCAGCAGCTTCGGGGGGGCTTCGGATGGGGCCAACGTCCTGACTTTC.

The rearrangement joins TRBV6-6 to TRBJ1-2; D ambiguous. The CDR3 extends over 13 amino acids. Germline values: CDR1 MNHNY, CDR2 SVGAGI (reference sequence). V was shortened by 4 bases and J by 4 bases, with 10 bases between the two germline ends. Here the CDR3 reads CASSSDNLYGYTF. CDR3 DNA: TGTGCCAGCAGTTCCGACAACCTCTATGGCTACACCTTC.

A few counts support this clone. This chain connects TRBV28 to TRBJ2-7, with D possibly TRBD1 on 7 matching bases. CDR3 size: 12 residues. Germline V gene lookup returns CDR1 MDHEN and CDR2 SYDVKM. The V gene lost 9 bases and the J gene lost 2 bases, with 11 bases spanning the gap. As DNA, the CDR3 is TGTGCCAGTCAGGGGGAGGCCTACGAGCAGTACGTC. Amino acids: CASQGEAYEQYV.

The DNA of the CDR3 is TGTGCCAGCAGCCAGGGACAAGACTATGGCTACACCTTC. Its translation: CASSQGQDYGYTF. The rearrangement joins TRBV7-9 to TRBJ1-2, with a tentative D call TRBD1 (6 bases). The V end lost 5 bases, the J end lost 3 bases, and 10 bases lay between the germline ends. The length of the CDR3 is 13 residues. Per the germline V gene, CDR1 is SEHNR and CDR2 is FQNEAQ (reference sequence).

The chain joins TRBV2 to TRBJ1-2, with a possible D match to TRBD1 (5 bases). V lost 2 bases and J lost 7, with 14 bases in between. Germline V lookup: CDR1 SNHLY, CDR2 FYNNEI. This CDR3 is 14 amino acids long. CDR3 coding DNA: TGTGCCAGCAGTGAACGGCGGGCGGGGGGTGGCTACACCTTC. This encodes CASSERRAGGGYTF.

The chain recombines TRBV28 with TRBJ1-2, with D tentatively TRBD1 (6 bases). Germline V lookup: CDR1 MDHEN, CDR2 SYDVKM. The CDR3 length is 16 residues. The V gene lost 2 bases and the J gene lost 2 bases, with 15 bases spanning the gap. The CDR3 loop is CASSLVGGPGNYGYTF. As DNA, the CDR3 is TGTGCCAGCAGTTTAGTGGGGGGGCCGGGAAACTATGGCTACACCTTC.

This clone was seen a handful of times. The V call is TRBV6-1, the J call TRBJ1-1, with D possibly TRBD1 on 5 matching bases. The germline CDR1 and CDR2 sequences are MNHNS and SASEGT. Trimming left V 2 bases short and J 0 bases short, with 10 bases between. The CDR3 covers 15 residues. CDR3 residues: CASSEWGVVNTEAFF. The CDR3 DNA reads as TGTGCCAGCAGTGAATGGGGGGTCGTGAACACTGAAGCTTTCTTT.

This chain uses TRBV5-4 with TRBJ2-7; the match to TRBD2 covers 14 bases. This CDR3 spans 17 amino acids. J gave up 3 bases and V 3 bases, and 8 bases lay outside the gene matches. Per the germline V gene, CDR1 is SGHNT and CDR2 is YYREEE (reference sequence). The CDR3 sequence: CASSSGTSGSFSYEQYV. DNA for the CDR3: TGTGCCAGCAGCTCAGGGACTAGCGGGAGTTTTAGCTACGAGCAGTACGTC.

The CDR3 nucleotides read TGTGCCAGCAGCCCGAGGGTTTTGGGACCTAAAGAGACCCAGTACTTC. Protein product: CASSPRVLGPKETQYF. V and J are TRBV7-8 and TRBJ2-5; the D call may be TRBD1 or TRBD2 (5 bases each). Germline lookup yields CDR1 SGHVS and CDR2 FQNEAQ. This CDR3 is 16 amino acids long. Between the trimmed V and J ends, which lost 5 bases and 3 bases, there was a span of 19 bases.

The CDR3 DNA reads TGTGCCTGGGACAGGAAGACTAGCGGGAGAAATGAGCAGTTCTTC. Translating it yields CAWDRKTSGRNEQFF. This rearrangement joins TRBV30 to TRBJ2-1, with TRBD2 matching 12 bases. Germline loops: CDR1 GTSNPN, CDR2 SVGIG (reference sequence). The V and J ends lost 5 bases and 7 bases, in that order; junction bases with no gene match: 9. This CDR3 region has 15 residues. The entire variable domain, with the rest obtained from reference TRBV30 and TRBJ2-1, is as follows: SQTIHQWPATLVQPVGSPLSLECTVEGTSNPNLYWYRQAAGRGLQLLFYSVGIGQISSEVPQNLSASRPQDRQFILSSKKLLLSDSGFYLCAWDRKTSGRNEQFFGPGTRLTVL.

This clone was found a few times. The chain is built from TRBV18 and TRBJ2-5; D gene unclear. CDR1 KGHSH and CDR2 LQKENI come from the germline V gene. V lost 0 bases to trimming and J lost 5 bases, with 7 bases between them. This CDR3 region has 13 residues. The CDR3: CASSPPAVETQYF. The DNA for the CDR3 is TGTGCCAGCTCACCACCGGCCGTTGAGACCCAGTACTTC.

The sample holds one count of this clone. The CDR3 reads CASTFRDRVGTGELFF. The CDR3 region has the DNA TGTGCCAGTACCTTCCGGGACAGGGTAGGCACCGGGGAGCTGTTTTTT. This chain connects TRBV19 to TRBJ2-2, with TRBD1 matching over 9 bases. J lost 4 bases, V lost 7 bases, and 10 bases had no gene match. The germline V gene encodes CDR1 LNHDA and CDR2 SQIVND (reference sequence). The CDR3 length is 16 residues. The whole variable domain, filled in from reference TRBV19 and TRBJ2-2, reads DGGITQSPKYLFRKEGQNVTLSCEQNLNHDAMYWYRQDPGQGLRLIYYSQIVNDFQKGDIAEGYSVSREKKESFPLTVTSAQKNPTAFYLCASTFRDRVGTGELFFGEGSRLTVL.

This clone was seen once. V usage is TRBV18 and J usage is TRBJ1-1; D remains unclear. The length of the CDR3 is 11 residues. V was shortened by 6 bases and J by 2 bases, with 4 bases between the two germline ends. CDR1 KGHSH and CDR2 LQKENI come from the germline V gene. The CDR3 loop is CASSLNTEAFF. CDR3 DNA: TGTGCCAGCTCCCTAAACACTGAAGCTTTCTTT.